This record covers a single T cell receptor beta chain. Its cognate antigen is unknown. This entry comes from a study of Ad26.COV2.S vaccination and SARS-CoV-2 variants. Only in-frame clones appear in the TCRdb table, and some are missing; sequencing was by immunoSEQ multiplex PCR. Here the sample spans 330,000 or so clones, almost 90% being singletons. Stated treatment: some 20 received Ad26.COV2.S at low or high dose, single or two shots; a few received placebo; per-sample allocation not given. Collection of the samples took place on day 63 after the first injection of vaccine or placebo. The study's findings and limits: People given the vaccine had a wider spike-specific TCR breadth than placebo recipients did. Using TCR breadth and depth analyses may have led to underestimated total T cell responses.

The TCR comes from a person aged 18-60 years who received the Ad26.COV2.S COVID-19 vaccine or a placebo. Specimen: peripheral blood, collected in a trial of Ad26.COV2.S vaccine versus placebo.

CDR3 amino acids: CASHLTGRINNEQFF. Written as DNA, the CDR3 is TGTGCCAGTCATCTAACAGGCCGAATAAACAATGAGCAGTTCTTC. The rearrangement joins TRBV19 to TRBJ2-1; a possible D gene is TRBD1 (5 bases). The CDR3 length is 15 residues. Germline V CDR1 and CDR2: LNHDA, SQIVND (reference sequence). V was pared by 8 bases and J by 5 bases, with 19 bases between.